A selection of T cell receptor beta chains follows, all from one sample in a study of T cells after yellow fever vaccination. TCRdb recomputed calls from the 5' RACE reads with MiXCR, one row per CDR3 protein. The repertoire has 150,000 to 200,000 distinct CDR3 sequences, approximately 9.9% of them found once; the top ten carry approximately 35%. The sequences come from CD8+ T cells sorted from PBMCs, collected 45 days after the yellow fever booster vaccination. The receptor set was obtained from a young man who received the YFV17D yellow fever vaccine. The CDR3 runs from the conserved cysteine through the conserved F or W. Each record gives: D gene, clone size, V gene, J gene, CDR3 DNA, CDR3 protein. A D gene is named only where the DNA matches it firmly. Only some rows state a clone size, as once, few, many or a class for expanded clones.

d_call: NA; clone_size: NA; v_call: TRBV28; j_call: TRBJ2-3; cdr3_nt: TGTGCCAGCAGCACTACACAAGACAGGTTAGCGCAGTATTTT; cdr3_aa: CASSTTQDRLAQYF
d_call: TRBD2; clone_size: many; v_call: TRBV28; j_call: TRBJ2-1; cdr3_nt: TGCGCCAGCAGTCCCGGGACTAGCGTTCCTGAGCAGTTCTTC; cdr3_aa: CASSPGTSVPEQFF
d_call: TRBD1; clone_size: NA; v_call: TRBV9; j_call: TRBJ2-1; cdr3_nt: TGTGCCAGCAGCGACATGACAGGGGGCGAAGGCAATGAGCAGTTCTTC; cdr3_aa: CASSDMTGGEGNEQFF
d_call: NA; clone_size: few; v_call: TRBV2; j_call: TRBJ1-6; cdr3_nt: TGTGCCAGCAGTGAATTTATGCGGCCTTCACCCCTCCACTTT; cdr3_aa: CASSEFMRPSPLHF
d_call: NA; clone_size: few; v_call: TRBV6-2/TRBV6-3; j_call: TRBJ1-1; cdr3_nt: TGTGCCAGCAGTTACAGGGGCTGGACGAGCCTGAACACTGAAGCTTTCTTT; cdr3_aa: CASSYRGWTSLNTEAFF
d_call: NA; clone_size: many; v_call: TRBV12-3/TRBV12-4; j_call: TRBJ2-3; cdr3_nt: TGTGCCAGCAGTTCCCCTCAGGACAGCATTGACACAGATACGCAGTATTTT; cdr3_aa: CASSSPQDSIDTDTQYF
d_call: TRBD1; clone_size: many; v_call: TRBV6-2/TRBV6-3; j_call: TRBJ2-2; cdr3_nt: TGTGCCAGCAGTTCGGGACAGGCAAGCACCGGGGAGCTGTTTTTT; cdr3_aa: CASSSGQASTGELFF
d_call: NA; clone_size: NA; v_call: TRBV12-3/TRBV12-4; j_call: TRBJ1-2; cdr3_nt: TGTGCCAGCAGTTTAGACAGGGTTACGGTTGGCTACACCTTC; cdr3_aa: CASSLDRVTVGYTF
d_call: NA; clone_size: NA; v_call: TRBV19; j_call: TRBJ2-1; cdr3_nt: TGTGCCAGTAGCGGTCCAGGGTCCTACAATGAGCAGTTCTTC; cdr3_aa: CASSGPGSYNEQFF
d_call: NA; clone_size: NA; v_call: TRBV29-1; j_call: TRBJ1-1; cdr3_nt: TGCAGCGTTGAACCCGAGGGGTGGGACACTGAAGCTTTCTTT; cdr3_aa: CSVEPEGWDTEAFF
d_call: NA; clone_size: few; v_call: TRBV5-5; j_call: TRBJ1-2; cdr3_nt: TGTGCCAGCAGCTGGGGGTATGGCTACACCTTC; cdr3_aa: CASSWGYGYTF
d_call: NA; clone_size: few; v_call: TRBV7-6; j_call: TRBJ1-1; cdr3_nt: TGTGCCAGCCTTCCGGACCTTGGATCGAACACTGAAGCTTTCTTT; cdr3_aa: CASLPDLGSNTEAFF
d_call: NA; clone_size: NA; v_call: TRBV4-1; j_call: TRBJ2-7; cdr3_nt: TGCGCCAGCAGCCAAGAAGGACAGCTCAACGAGCAGTACTTC; cdr3_aa: CASSQEGQLNEQYF
d_call: NA; clone_size: few; v_call: TRBV6-2/TRBV6-3; j_call: TRBJ2-3; cdr3_nt: TGTGCCAGCAGTTACGGGGGTGACACAGATACGCAGTATTTT; cdr3_aa: CASSYGGDTDTQYF